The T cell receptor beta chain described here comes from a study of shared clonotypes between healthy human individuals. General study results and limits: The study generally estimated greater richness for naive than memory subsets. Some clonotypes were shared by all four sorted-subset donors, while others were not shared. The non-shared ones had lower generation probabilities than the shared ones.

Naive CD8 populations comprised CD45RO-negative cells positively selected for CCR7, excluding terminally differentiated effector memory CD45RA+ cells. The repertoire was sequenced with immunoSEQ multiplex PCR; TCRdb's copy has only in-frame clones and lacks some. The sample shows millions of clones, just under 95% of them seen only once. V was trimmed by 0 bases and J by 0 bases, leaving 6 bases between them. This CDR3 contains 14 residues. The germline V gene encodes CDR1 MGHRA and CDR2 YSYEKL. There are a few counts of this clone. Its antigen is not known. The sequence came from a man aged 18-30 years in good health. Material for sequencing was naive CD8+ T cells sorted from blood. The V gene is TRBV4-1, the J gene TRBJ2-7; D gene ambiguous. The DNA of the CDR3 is TGCGCCAGCAGCCAAGAGGGGAACTCCTACGAGCAGTACTTC. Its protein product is CASSQEGNSYEQYF.